This T cell receptor beta chain was recorded in a study of CD8 T cells in ankylosing spondylitis. Regarding this clonotype: Its antigen is unknown.

General study findings and limits: Earlier studies detected some motif variants in reactive arthritis synovial fluid and blood.

TCRdb redid the calling of the 5' RACE reads with MiXCR, one entry per CDR3 protein. The data hold under 300,000 distinct CDR3 sequences, with about 10% observed a single time. V was cut by 1 base and J by 5 bases, with 23 bases left in between. The CDR3 has 18 amino acids. Germline V gene data show CDR1 as SSHAT and CDR2 as FNYEAQ (reference sequence). What was sequenced was blood, either unsorted or a sorted T cell fraction (not recorded which). The TCR originated in a male donor with ankylosing spondylitis or in good health (not recorded which). The chain carries TRBV7-7 and TRBJ2-5; a weak D match, TRBD2 (5 bases). The CDR3 DNA follows: TGTGCCAGCAGCTTAGAGGTTCCGGAGCGGAGCCCCCCGGAGACCCAGTACTTC. Its translation is CASSLEVPERSPPETQYF.